The 26 T cell receptor beta chains listed next were all sequenced from one sample in a study of cytotoxic CD8 clonotypes in ibrutinib-treated CLL. Produced via immunoSEQ multiplex PCR; TCRdb's table is partial and in-frame only. The table has roughly 150,000 clones, 60% to 85% seen once. The source was PBMCs, collected after 24 months of ibrutinib treatment. The receptor set was obtained from a human donor with chronic lymphocytic leukemia.

V gene TRBV4-3 combines with J gene TRBJ2-3, with D possibly being TRBD1 (5 bases). The V and J ends lost 0 bases and 2 bases respectively, with 12 bases between them. This CDR3 comprises 16 residues. Germline lookup yields CDR1 LGHNA and CDR2 YSLEER. The CDR3 loop is CASSQDGAPSTDTQYF. CDR3 DNA: TGCGCCAGCAGCCAAGATGGGGCCCCCTCCACAGATACGCAGTATTTT.

CDR3 sequence: CASSQGRDATNEKLFF. As DNA, the CDR3 is TGTGCCAGCAGCCAAGGGCGGGATGCAACTAATGAAAAACTGTTTTTT. This chain joins TRBV14 and TRBJ1-4; unclear D gene. Between the trimmed V and J ends, which lost 1 base and 0 bases, there was a span of 9 bases. Germline V CDR1 and CDR2: SGHDN, FVKESK. This CDR3 is 16 amino acids long.

The chain uses TRBV5-1 and TRBJ2-3; weak D call: TRBD2 (7 bases). The CDR3 sequence is 15 residues long. V was pared by 9 bases and J by 3 bases, with 20 bases between. The germline V gene encodes CDR1 SGHRS and CDR2 YFSETQ. The chain's CDR3 is CATKGGATFTDTQYF. In DNA form, the CDR3 reads TGCGCCACCAAGGGGGGGGCGACCTTTACAGATACGCAGTATTTT. Looking up the rest from reference TRBV5-1 and TRBJ2-3 gives the full variable domain: KAGVTQTPRYLIKTRGQQVTLSCSPISGHRSVSWYQQTPGQGLQFLFEYFSETQRNKGNFPGRFSGRQFSNSRSEMNVSTLELGDSALYLCATKGGATFTDTQYFGPGTRLTVL.

This chain links TRBV4-3 with TRBJ2-1; 8 bases are a match to TRBD2. Trimming removed 0 bases from V and 9 bases from J; junction bases left unmatched: 7. Germline V gene data show CDR1 as LGHNA and CDR2 as YSLEER. The CDR3 spans 15 residues. CDR3 bases: TGCGCCAGCAGCCAAGATTGGGGACTAGGGGTTGAGCAGTTCTTC. It encodes CASSQDWGLGVEQFF.

The chain carries TRBV6-5 and TRBJ1-2; possible D gene TRBD1, 5 bases. The CDR3 consists of 12 residues. CDR1 MNHEY and CDR2 SVGAGI come from the germline V gene. Trimming cost V 3 bases and J 7 bases, with 9 bases left between them. The CDR3 region is CASSYQGAGYTF. In DNA, the CDR3 is TGTGCCAGCAGTTATCAGGGTGCTGGCTACACCTTC.

The gene calls are TRBV2 and TRBJ2-2; TRBD2 might be the D (5 bases). This CDR3 contains 12 residues. CDR1 and CDR2 from the germline V gene are SNHLY and FYNNEI. The V end lost 6 bases, the J end lost 3 bases, and 5 bases lay between the germline ends. CDR3 in amino acids: CASSGDTGELFF. CDR3 coding DNA: TGTGCCAGCAGCGGGGACACCGGGGAGCTGTTTTTT.

This clone was detected only once. This chain links TRBV5-1 with TRBJ2-5; 9 nucleotides agree with TRBD2. The CDR3 is 14 residues long. Germline trimming cut 3 bases from V and 3 bases from J; bases unmatched to any gene: 3. Germline loops: CDR1 SGHRS, CDR2 YFSETQ. This CDR3 is CASSWAGGEETQYF. CDR3 nucleotides: TGCGCCAGCAGCTGGGCGGGAGGGGAAGAGACCCAGTACTTC.

This chain uses TRBV4-1 with TRBJ1-1, with TRBD1 as a possible D gene (6 bases). With 4 bases removed from V and 5 bases from J, the gap between germline ends came to 23 bases. Germline-derived CDR1 and CDR2 are MGHRA and YSYEKL. CDR3 length: 17 amino acids. The CDR3 sequence is CASSPQTGRAGETEAFF. The CDR3, as DNA: TGCGCCAGCAGCCCCCAAACAGGGAGGGCCGGGGAAACTGAAGCTTTCTTT.

The CDR3 nucleotides read TGTGCCAGCAGCCCCGAGTGGACTGGGGCCAACGTCCTGACTTTC. This translates into CASSPEWTGANVLTF. The chain combines TRBV6-6 with TRBJ2-6, with no clear D. Looked up from germline, CDR1 is MNHNY and CDR2 is SVGAGI (reference sequence). V was shortened by 6 bases and J by 2 bases, with 11 bases between the two germline ends. The CDR3 consists of 15 residues.

The chain combines TRBV6-6 with TRBJ1-5, with 7 nucleotides matching TRBD1. V lost 8 bases, J lost 5 bases, and 12 bases stayed unmatched. The V gene's germline CDR1 is MNHNY and CDR2 SVGAGI (reference sequence). CDR3 length: 15 residues. The CDR3 nucleotides read TGTGCCAGCTGGCCTCCGGCAGGGGGTCATCAGCCCCAGCATTTT. This translates into CASWPPAGGHQPQHF.

V and J are TRBV9 and TRBJ2-7; D is undetermined. CDR3 length equals 12 residues. In germline, CDR1 is SGDLS, CDR2 YYNGEE. Trimming removed 0 bases at V and 5 bases at J, with 6 bases between. The CDR3, as DNA: TGTGCCAGCAGCGTAGGGGGTAACGAGCAGTACTTC. Translated, it gives CASSVGGNEQYF.

The chain joins TRBV5-1 to TRBJ2-3, with no clear D. Germline V gene lookup returns CDR1 SGHRS and CDR2 YFSETQ. The CDR3 runs to 16 residues. Trimming pared 0 bases from V and 2 bases from J, leaving 13 bases between. The CDR3 DNA sequence: TGCGCCAGCAGCTTGGCGCGGATGGGGTTCACAGATACGCAGTATTTT. Protein product: CASSLARMGFTDTQYF.

The rearrangement links TRBV7-2 to TRBJ2-7; D perhaps matches TRBD1 (5 bases). CDR1 and CDR2 (germline): SGHTA, FQGNSA. V was cut by 3 bases and J by 4 bases, with 10 bases left in between. The CDR3 consists of 13 residues. The CDR3 DNA follows: TGTGCCAGCAGCTTGGGCAGGGATTACGAGCAGTACTTC. It is translated as CASSLGRDYEQYF.

This clone was counted a few times. The chain couples TRBV30 to TRBJ2-1; 14 nucleotides agree with TRBD2. The junction had 7 bases not matched to a gene; V was cut back by 2 bases and J by 4 bases. The CDR3 covers 17 residues. CDR1 and CDR2 (germline): GTSNPN, SVGIG (reference sequence). The CDR3 DNA is TGTGCCTGGAGTCGGTCCCGGACTAGCGGGGGGTACAATGAGCAGTTCTTC. Translated: CAWSRSRTSGGYNEQFF.

This clone was seen a handful of times. The chain has TRBV7-9 and TRBJ2-2; the D gene is possibly TRBD1 (5 bases). Germline CDR1 is SEHNR and CDR2 is FQNEAQ (reference sequence). V was cut by 5 bases and J by 0 bases, with 10 bases left in between. The CDR3 sequence is 15 residues long. The CDR3 region has the DNA TGTGCCAGCAGCCCCAGGGCCACGAACACCGGGGAGCTGTTTTTT. Its protein is CASSPRATNTGELFF. The full variable domain, with the rest looked up from reference TRBV7-9 and TRBJ2-2, is DTGVSQNPRHKITKRGQNVTFRCDPISEHNRLYWYRQTLGQGPEFLTYFQNEAQLEKSRLLSDRFSAERPKGSFSTLEIQRTEQGDSAMYLCASSPRATNTGELFFGEGSRLTVL.

In its sample, this clone was seen once. The gene calls are TRBV7-3 and TRBJ1-1; D unclear. From germline, CDR1 is SGHTA and CDR2 FQGTGA. The CDR3 runs to 15 residues. Trimming shortened V by 4 bases and J by 1 base, and 13 bases separated the two germline ends. This CDR3 is CASSSGPLSNTEAFF. The CDR3 nucleotides read TGTGCCAGCAGCTCCGGCCCTCTATCGAACACTGAAGCTTTCTTT.

V usage is TRBV6-1 and J usage is TRBJ1-3; no clear D. Between the trimmed V and J ends, which lost 4 bases and 4 bases, there was a span of 14 bases. The germline V gene has CDR1 MNHNS and CDR2 SASEGT. The CDR3 covers 15 residues. CDR3 bases: TGTGCCAGCAGTGCAATGGTTCTGAGCGGAAACACCATATATTTT. Residues: CASSAMVLSGNTIYF.

This clone was seen only a few times. The rearrangement links TRBV9 to TRBJ1-4; no firm D call. V was shortened by 0 bases and J by 12 bases, with 12 bases between the two germline ends. This CDR3 region has 13 residues. CDR1 is SGDLS, CDR2 YYNGEE, per germline. The chain's CDR3 is CASSVGVAGELFF. CDR3 coding DNA: TGTGCCAGCAGCGTAGGTGTAGCGGGTGAACTGTTTTTT.

V and J are TRBV30 and TRBJ2-5; D call uncertain. This CDR3 has 13 amino acids. Trimming took 3 bases from V and 5 from J, leaving 13 bases between them. Germline lookup yields CDR1 GTSNPN and CDR2 SVGIG (reference sequence). In nucleotides, the CDR3 is TGTGCCTGGAGCCCCCGGGCTATGGAGACCCAGTACTTC. Translated: CAWSPRAMETQYF.

The rearrangement uses TRBV9 and TRBJ2-7; TRBD1 matches 8 bases. CDR3 length: 15 amino acids. The V and J ends lost 0 bases and 3 bases, in that order; junction bases with no gene match: 5. From germline, CDR1 is SGDLS and CDR2 YYNGEE. The CDR3 sequence: CASSVGWDRNYEQYF. CDR3 nucleotide sequence: TGTGCCAGCAGCGTAGGTTGGGACAGGAACTACGAGCAGTACTTC.

The chain recombines TRBV6-5 with TRBJ1-1, with a weak D call TRBD1 (5 bases). The CDR3 is made up of 11 amino acids. Germline CDR1 MNHEY, CDR2 SVGAGI. The CDR3 here is CASGEATEAFF. The DNA of the CDR3 is TGTGCATCGGGGGAGGCCACTGAAGCTTTCTTT.

This clone was seen a few times. This sequence joins TRBV7-2 and TRBJ1-4; a possible D gene is TRBD1 (6 bases). Trimming left V 1 base short and J 3 bases short, with 9 bases between. The germline V gene has CDR1 SGHTA and CDR2 FQGNSA. This CDR3 contains 15 residues. The CDR3, as DNA: TGTGCCAGCAGCTTAGGGGGGCAGCCTAATGAAAAACTGTTTTTT. This codes for CASSLGGQPNEKLFF.

Only one count was recorded for this clone. Distinct nucleotide sequences in the sample also encode this CDR3. The chain employs TRBV18 and TRBJ2-7, with D uncertain. The CDR3 has 11 amino acids. Germline CDR1 KGHSH, CDR2 LQKENI. Trimming shortened V by 3 bases and J by 4 bases, and 4 bases separated the two germline ends. The CDR3 DNA reads TGTGCCAGCTCACCGGGATACGAGCAGTACTTC. Its protein is CASSPGYEQYF.

The J gene is TRBJ1-4, the V gene TRBV6-5; maybe TRBD1 (6 bases). This CDR3 is 15 amino acids long. The germline V gene has CDR1 MNHEY and CDR2 SVGAGI. Trimming cost V 2 bases and J 7 bases, with 14 bases left between them. CDR3: CASSYTPGQLEKLFF. The CDR3 DNA sequence: TGTGCCAGCAGTTACACTCCGGGACAACTTGAAAAACTGTTTTTT.

The rearrangement links TRBV2 to TRBJ1-1, with D possibly TRBD1 on 5 matching bases. The germline V and J ends were trimmed by 8 bases and 0 bases, with 13 bases remaining between them. Looked up from germline, CDR1 is SNHLY and CDR2 is FYNNEI. The CDR3 length is 14 residues. The CDR3 here is CASVADTLNTEAFF. In DNA form, the CDR3 reads TGTGCCAGCGTAGCGGACACCTTGAACACTGAAGCTTTCTTT.

The rearrangement uses TRBV7-2 and TRBJ1-1; no reliable D call. This CDR3 is built from 11 residues. V was pared by 5 bases and J by 6 bases, with 7 bases between. Germline V CDR1 and CDR2: SGHTA, FQGNSA. DNA of the CDR3: TGTGCCAGCAGCCCCCGGTCTGAAGCTTTCTTT. This codes for CASSPRSEAFF.